Listed below are T cell receptor beta chains from one sample, sequenced in a study of blood T cell repertoires in COVID-19. The repertoire was sequenced with immunoSEQ multiplex PCR; TCRdb's copy has only in-frame clones and lacks some. The sample holds approximately 85,000 clones, over 80% seen once. Sequenced sample: peripheral blood. Receptor source: a woman in her sixties or seventies with active or convalescent COVID-19. Both conserved end residues are part of each CDR3. A D gene is named only where the DNA matches it firmly. Clone size is shown for a subset of rows, as once, few, many or a class of expanded clone.

J gene: TRBJ1-1; clone size: -; D gene: TRBD1; V gene: TRBV7-2; CDR3 DNA: TGTGCCAGCAGCCTTCCGGGACAGATGAACACTGAAGCTTTCTTT; CDR3 protein: CASSLPGQMNTEAFF
J gene: TRBJ1-2; clone size: -; D gene: -; V gene: TRBV28; CDR3 DNA: TGTGCCAGCAGTCCTGTCAGGGAAGACTATGGCTACACCTTC; CDR3 protein: CASSPVREDYGYTF
J gene: TRBJ1-4; clone size: -; D gene: -; V gene: TRBV2; CDR3 DNA: TGTGCCAGCAGACCCAGGGTTACGGAAAAACTGTTTTTT; CDR3 protein: CASRPRVTEKLFF
J gene: TRBJ2-1; clone size: -; D gene: TRBD2; V gene: TRBV7-9; CDR3 DNA: TGTGCCAGCAGCTTACTAGCGGGAAACCCCTACAATGAGCAGTTCTTC; CDR3 protein: CASSLLAGNPYNEQFF
J gene: TRBJ1-2; clone size: -; D gene: -; V gene: TRBV28; CDR3 DNA: TGTGCCAGCAGGACCTCGGACAACTCTAACTATGGCTACACCTTC; CDR3 protein: CASRTSDNSNYGYTF
J gene: TRBJ1-4; clone size: -; D gene: -; V gene: TRBV19; CDR3 DNA: TGTGCCAGTAGTTTCCAGGGTGCCTACGAAAAACTGTTTTTT; CDR3 protein: CASSFQGAYEKLFF
J gene: TRBJ2-5; clone size: -; D gene: -; V gene: TRBV10-1; CDR3 DNA: TGCGCCAGCATCCAAACTAGCCCAGAGACCCAGTACTTC; CDR3 protein: CASIQTSPETQYF
J gene: TRBJ2-7; clone size: -; D gene: TRBD2; V gene: TRBV6-6; CDR3 DNA: TGTGCCAGCAGAACGTCCGGGGGGGACTCCTACGAGCAGTACTTC; CDR3 protein: CASRTSGGDSYEQYF
J gene: TRBJ1-6; clone size: -; D gene: -; V gene: TRBV4-3; CDR3 DNA: TGCGCCAGCAGCCAAGAATCGGGGGGCAATAATTCACCCCTCCACTTT; CDR3 protein: CASSQESGGNNSPLHF
J gene: TRBJ2-2; clone size: -; D gene: TRBD1; V gene: TRBV7-9; CDR3 DNA: TGTGCCAGCAGCCCACAGGGACAGGGGGAGCTGTTTTTT; CDR3 protein: CASSPQGQGELFF
J gene: TRBJ2-1; clone size: -; D gene: TRBD2; V gene: TRBV19; CDR3 DNA: TGTGCCAGTAGCCGCGGGGGTGTCTACAATGAGCAGTTCTTC; CDR3 protein: CASSRGGVYNEQFF
J gene: TRBJ1-2; clone size: -; D gene: -; V gene: TRBV2; CDR3 DNA: TGTGCCAGCAGTGTAGAGACAGGCAACTATGGCTACACCTTC; CDR3 protein: CASSVETGNYGYTF
J gene: TRBJ2-3; clone size: -; D gene: -; V gene: TRBV15; CDR3 DNA: TGTGCCACCTCCGATGTGACAGGTAGCACAGATACGCAGTATTTT; CDR3 protein: CATSDVTGSTDTQYF
J gene: TRBJ2-1; clone size: -; D gene: -; V gene: TRBV5-6; CDR3 DNA: TGTGCCAGCAGCTTTTTCGGTGAGCAGTTCTTC; CDR3 protein: CASSFFGEQFF
J gene: TRBJ1-1; clone size: few; D gene: -; V gene: TRBV2; CDR3 DNA: TGTGCCAGCAGAGAGAGGGAAATAAGCACTGAAGCTTTCTTT; CDR3 protein: CASREREISTEAFF
J gene: TRBJ2-3; clone size: -; D gene: -; V gene: TRBV7-2; CDR3 DNA: TGTGCCAGCAGCTCCCAGATGGGCACAGATACGCAGTATTTT; CDR3 protein: CASSSQMGTDTQYF
J gene: TRBJ1-2; clone size: -; D gene: TRBD1; V gene: TRBV19; CDR3 DNA: TGTGCCAGTAGTATAGCCGGGACAGGGGGCCGCTATGGCTACACCTTC; CDR3 protein: CASSIAGTGGRYGYTF
J gene: TRBJ1-2; clone size: few; D gene: -; V gene: TRBV25-1; CDR3 DNA: TGTGCCAGCAGTGAAGTTGACGGGTATGGCTACACCTTC; CDR3 protein: CASSEVDGYGYTF
J gene: TRBJ2-1; clone size: -; D gene: -; V gene: TRBV11-3; CDR3 DNA: TGTGCCAGCAGCATTGGAGTTTCCTCCTACAATGAGCAGTTCTTC; CDR3 protein: CASSIGVSSYNEQFF
J gene: TRBJ1-2; clone size: -; D gene: -; V gene: TRBV19; CDR3 DNA: TGTGCCAGTAGTGAGGGGCAGGGGTTGGACTATGGCTACACCTTC; CDR3 protein: CASSEGQGLDYGYTF
J gene: TRBJ1-2; clone size: -; D gene: TRBD1; V gene: TRBV29-1; CDR3 DNA: TGCAGCGTCCGGCCGGAGGCAGGGGGCCTCTATGGCTACACCTTC; CDR3 protein: CSVRPEAGGLYGYTF
J gene: TRBJ1-1; clone size: few; D gene: -; V gene: TRBV5-1; CDR3 DNA: TGCGCCAGCAGCTTGGATGGACAGAACACTGAAGCTTTCTTT; CDR3 protein: CASSLDGQNTEAFF
J gene: TRBJ2-7; clone size: -; D gene: -; V gene: TRBV2; CDR3 DNA: TGTGCCAGCAGGGCGGGGGCCTCCTACGAGCAGTACTTC; CDR3 protein: CASRAGASYEQYF
J gene: TRBJ1-3; clone size: -; D gene: -; V gene: TRBV4-3; CDR3 DNA: TGCGCCAGCAGCCAAGAGGTGGGGCTAATTGGATACTTT; CDR3 protein: CASSQEVGLIGYF
J gene: TRBJ2-7; clone size: -; D gene: -; V gene: TRBV28; CDR3 DNA: TGTGCCAGCAGCCCAGGCGGGGTGAGGAACTACGAGCAGTACTTC; CDR3 protein: CASSPGGVRNYEQYF
J gene: TRBJ1-5; clone size: -; D gene: TRBD1; V gene: TRBV3-1/TRBV3-2; CDR3 DNA: TGTGCCAGCAGCCAAGGGACAGGGGTTCAGCCCCAGCATTTT; CDR3 protein: CASSQGTGVQPQHF
J gene: TRBJ2-1; clone size: -; D gene: -; V gene: TRBV5-1; CDR3 DNA: TGCGCCAGCAGCTTGGGGACAGTGTCCTACAATGAGCAGTTCTTC; CDR3 protein: CASSLGTVSYNEQFF
J gene: TRBJ2-1; clone size: -; D gene: TRBD1; V gene: TRBV5-1; CDR3 DNA: TGCGCCAGCAGCTTGACCCCGGGACAGGGAAAAGGCGAGCAGTTCTTC; CDR3 protein: CASSLTPGQGKGEQFF
J gene: TRBJ2-7; clone size: -; D gene: -; V gene: TRBV2; CDR3 DNA: TGTGCCAGCAGTGAAGCGTCCCGGGACTCCTCTTTGCAGTACTTC; CDR3 protein: CASSEASRDSSLQYF
J gene: TRBJ1-2; clone size: -; D gene: -; V gene: TRBV7-9; CDR3 DNA: TGTGCCAGCAGCTTAGGGTCTGGGACTGAGAAATTAGGTGGCTACACCTTC; CDR3 protein: CASSLGSGTEKLGGYTF
J gene: TRBJ1-1; clone size: -; D gene: -; V gene: TRBV19; CDR3 DNA: TGTGCCAGTAGTAACCAGGCCAACACTGAAGCTTTCTTT; CDR3 protein: CASSNQANTEAFF
J gene: TRBJ2-5; clone size: -; D gene: TRBD1; V gene: TRBV11-2; CDR3 DNA: TGTGCCAGCAGCTTGGCAGGGGGCTTACCCAGTGATACCCAGTACTTC; CDR3 protein: CASSLAGGLPSDTQYF
J gene: TRBJ1-4; clone size: -; D gene: -; V gene: TRBV11-3; CDR3 DNA: TGTGCCAGCAGTTCCCAGGGAAGGGAAAAACTGTTTTTT; CDR3 protein: CASSSQGREKLFF
J gene: TRBJ2-1; clone size: -; D gene: -; V gene: TRBV18; CDR3 DNA: TGTGCCAGCACCACATTAGGTGTCGGAGGAACTTACAATGAGCAGTTCTTC; CDR3 protein: CASTTLGVGGTYNEQFF
J gene: TRBJ1-1; clone size: -; D gene: -; V gene: TRBV7-8; CDR3 DNA: TGTGCCAGCAGCTCCGGAGGCTTTGAAGCTTTCTTT; CDR3 protein: CASSSGGFEAFF
J gene: TRBJ2-7; clone size: -; D gene: -; V gene: TRBV21-1; CDR3 DNA: TGTGCCAGCAGCAAAGGCCCTGACAGGCGCGCCTACGAGCAGTACTTC; CDR3 protein: CASSKGPDRRAYEQYF
J gene: TRBJ1-5; clone size: -; D gene: -; V gene: TRBV6-2/TRBV6-3; CDR3 DNA: TGTGCCAGCAGTTTCGCGACAGGTAGCGGCAATCAGCCCCAGCATTTT; CDR3 protein: CASSFATGSGNQPQHF
J gene: TRBJ1-1; clone size: -; D gene: -; V gene: TRBV6-2/TRBV6-3; CDR3 DNA: TGTGCCAGCAGTTACGGGGGCGGGAACACTGAAGCTTTCTTT; CDR3 protein: CASSYGGGNTEAFF
J gene: TRBJ1-1; clone size: -; D gene: -; V gene: TRBV24-1; CDR3 DNA: TGTGCCACCAGTGATTCCCCCGCAGGTGAAGCTTTCTTT; CDR3 protein: CATSDSPAGEAFF
J gene: TRBJ2-2; clone size: -; D gene: TRBD2; V gene: TRBV9; CDR3 DNA: TGTGCCAGCAGCGTAGCTACTAGCGAGACCGGGGAGCTGTTTTTT; CDR3 protein: CASSVATSETGELFF
J gene: TRBJ1-2; clone size: many; D gene: -; V gene: TRBV19; CDR3 DNA: TGTGCCAGTACCCCTGGACTTGCACCTAGCTATGGCTACACCTTC; CDR3 protein: CASTPGLAPSYGYTF